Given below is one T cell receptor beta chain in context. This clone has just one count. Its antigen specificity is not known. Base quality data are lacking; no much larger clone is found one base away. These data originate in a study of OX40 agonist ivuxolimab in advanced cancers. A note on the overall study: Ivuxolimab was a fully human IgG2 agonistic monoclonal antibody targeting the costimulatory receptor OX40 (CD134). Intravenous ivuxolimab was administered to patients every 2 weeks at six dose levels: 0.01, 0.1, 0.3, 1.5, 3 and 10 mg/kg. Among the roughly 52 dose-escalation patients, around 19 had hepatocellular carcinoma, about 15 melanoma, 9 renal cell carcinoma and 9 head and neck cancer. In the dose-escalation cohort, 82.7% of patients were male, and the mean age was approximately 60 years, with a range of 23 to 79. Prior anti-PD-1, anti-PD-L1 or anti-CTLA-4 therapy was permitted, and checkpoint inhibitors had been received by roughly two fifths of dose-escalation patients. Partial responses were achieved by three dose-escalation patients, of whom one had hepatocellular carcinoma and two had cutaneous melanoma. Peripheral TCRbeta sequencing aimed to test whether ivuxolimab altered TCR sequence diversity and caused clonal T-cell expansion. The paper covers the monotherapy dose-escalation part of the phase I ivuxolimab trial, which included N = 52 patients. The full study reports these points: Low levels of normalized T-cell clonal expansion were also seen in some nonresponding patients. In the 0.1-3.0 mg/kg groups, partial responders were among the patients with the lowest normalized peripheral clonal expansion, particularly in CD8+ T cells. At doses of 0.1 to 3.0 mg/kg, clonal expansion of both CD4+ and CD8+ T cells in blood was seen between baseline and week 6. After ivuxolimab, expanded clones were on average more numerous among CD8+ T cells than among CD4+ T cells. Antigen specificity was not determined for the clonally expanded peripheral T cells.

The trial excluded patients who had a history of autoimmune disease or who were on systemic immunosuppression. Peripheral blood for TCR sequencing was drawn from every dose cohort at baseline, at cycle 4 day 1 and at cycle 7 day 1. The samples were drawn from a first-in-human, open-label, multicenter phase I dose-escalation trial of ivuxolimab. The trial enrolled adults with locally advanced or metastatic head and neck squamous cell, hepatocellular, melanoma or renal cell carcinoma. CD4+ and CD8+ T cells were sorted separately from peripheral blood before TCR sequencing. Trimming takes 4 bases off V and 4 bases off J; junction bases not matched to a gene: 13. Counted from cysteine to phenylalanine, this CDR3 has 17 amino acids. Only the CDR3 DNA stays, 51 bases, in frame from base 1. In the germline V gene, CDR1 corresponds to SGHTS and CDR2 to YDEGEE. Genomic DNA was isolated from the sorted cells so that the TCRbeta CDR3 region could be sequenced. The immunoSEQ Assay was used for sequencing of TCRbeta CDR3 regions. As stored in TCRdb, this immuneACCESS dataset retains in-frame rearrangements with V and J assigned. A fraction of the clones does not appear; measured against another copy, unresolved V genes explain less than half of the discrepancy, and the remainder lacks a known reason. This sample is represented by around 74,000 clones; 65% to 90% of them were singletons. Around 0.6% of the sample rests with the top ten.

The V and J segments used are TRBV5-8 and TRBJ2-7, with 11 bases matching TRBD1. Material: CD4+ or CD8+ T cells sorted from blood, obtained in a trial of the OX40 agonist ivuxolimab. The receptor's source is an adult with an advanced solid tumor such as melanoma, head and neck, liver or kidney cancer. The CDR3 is CASSPPRTGGQKYEQYF. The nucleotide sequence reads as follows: TGTGCCAGCAGCCCTCCCAGGACAGGGGGCCAGAAATACGAGCAGTACTTC.